This T cell receptor (beta chain) was obtained from a study of blood T cell repertoires in COVID-19. Background on the study: Collection of acute and convalescent COVID-19 samples took place in the United States, Italy and Spain. T cells, B-cell-depleted T cells, or PBMCs provided the cDNA or gDNA that served as material.

The germline V gene encodes CDR1 DFQATT and CDR2 SNEGSKA (reference sequence). The ends were cut back, 5 bases at V and 8 bases at J, with 10 bases in the middle. The CDR3 has 11 amino acids. Original data processing: The authors estimated nucleated cell counts from reference gene primer amplification. Method: immunoSEQ multiplex PCR; TCRdb's copy keeps in-frame clones and lacks some. D and trimming were read from the DNA, whereas the V and J calls and clone size are those reported in that table. The sample holds around 120,000 clones, about four fifths seen once. This rearrangement joins TRBV20-1 to TRBJ2-1, with D possibly TRBD1 on 5 matching bases. Specimen: peripheral blood. This receptor was obtained from a woman aged 80 or over with acute or convalescent COVID-19. The CDR3 spells CSAQGPYEQFF. DNA for the CDR3: TGCAGTGCTCAGGGTCCCTATGAGCAGTTCTTC.